These 29 T cell receptor beta chains share one sample of origin, sequenced in a study of breast tumors, draining lymph nodes, adjacent tissues. Axillary draining lymph nodes of breast cancer patients supplied the node samples. TCRdb reprocessed the multiplex PCR reads via MiXCR and lists one record per CDR3 protein. The repertoire holds under 300,000 distinct CDR3 sequences, with approximately 36% as singletons. What was sequenced was axillary lymph node tissue. These receptors all stem from a female donor with breast cancer. Some clones in this sample may be carry-over from other donors' samples.

This clonotype was counted many times. The DNA of the CDR3 is TGCAGTGCTATCCCCTCGGCCCGGGGCCTCCAAGAGACCCAGTACTTC. Translation: CSAIPSARGLQETQYF. The rearrangement uses TRBV20-1 and TRBJ2-5, with D perhaps given as TRBD1 or TRBD2 (5 bases each). The CDR3 consists of 16 residues. Trimming pared 4 bases from V and 1 base from J, leaving 19 bases between. Germline lookup yields CDR1 DFQATT and CDR2 SNEGSKA (reference sequence).

This clonotype was seen repeatedly, ten times or more. The V and J genes are TRBV10-2 and TRBJ2-1; tentative D call: TRBD2 (6 bases). Deletions cut 8 bases from V and 0 bases from J, with 14 bases between. Germline CDR1 and CDR2: WSHSY and SAAADI. The CDR3 runs to 15 residues. CDR3: CASEAGGSSYNEQFF. For the CDR3, the DNA is TGCGCCAGCGAAGCCGGGGGAAGCTCCTACAATGAGCAGTTCTTC.

The chain uses TRBV24-1 and TRBJ2-7, with TRBD1 matching over 9 bases. CDR1 and CDR2 (germline): KGHDR, SFDVKD. CDR3 length equals 18 residues. Trimming removed 2 bases from V and 6 bases from J; junction bases left unmatched: 16. CDR3 protein: CATSDSPTGQGYPTEQYF. CDR3 DNA sequence: TGTGCCACCAGTGATTCGCCAACGGGACAGGGCTACCCAACCGAGCAGTACTTC.

About this clonotype: Germline is not matched at one junction end, which may reflect a read error. This chain joins TRBV20-1 and TRBJ2-6, with D perhaps TRBD1 (5 bases). The CDR3 is made up of 14 amino acids. Germline assignment: CDR1 DFQATT and CDR2 SNEGSKA (reference sequence). CDR3 amino acids: CSAGSVTGATVLTF. As DNA, the CDR3 is TGCAGTGCTGGAAGTGTTACTGGGGCCACCGTCCTGACTTTC.

There are many counts of this clonotype. The J gene is TRBJ2-7, the V gene TRBV6-6, with 10 positions matching TRBD1. The germline CDR1 and CDR2 sequences are MNHNY and SVGAGI (reference sequence). The CDR3 spans 16 residues. The V segment lost 3 bases and the J segment 5 bases; nucleotides outside the gene matches: 10. The CDR3 DNA reads TGTGCCAGCAGTTATCCTAGCGGACAGGGGGGTCACGAGCAGTACTTC. This codes for CASSYPSGQGGHEQYF.

The chain recombines TRBV2 with TRBJ2-6; D unresolved. The CDR3 is 8 residues long. V lost 3 bases and J lost 17, with 2 bases in between. The V gene's germline CDR1 is SNHLY and CDR2 FYNNEI. CDR3 in DNA: TGTGCCAGCAGTGAGTTGACTTTC. It yields the protein CASSELTF.

This clonotype was seen repeatedly, ten times or more. The genes are TRBV7-2 and TRBJ1-6, with no clear D. With 4 bases removed from V and 7 bases from J, the gap between germline ends came to 14 bases. CDR3 length equals 15 residues. Germline CDR1 and CDR2: SGHTA and FQGNSA. The CDR3 protein is CASSSQRISNSPLHF. CDR3 in DNA: TGTGCCAGCAGCTCACAAAGGATTTCCAATTCACCCCTCCACTTT.

This clonotype was observed at least ten times. The J gene is TRBJ2-7, the V gene TRBV4-1, with D possibly being TRBD1 (6 bases). The V gene's germline CDR1 is MGHRA and CDR2 YSYEKL. CDR3 length: 13 amino acids. Trimming stripped 1 base from V and 5 bases from J, with 9 bases between. CDR3 nucleotides: TGCGCCAGCAGCCAAGTAGGGGGAGACGAGCAGTACTTC. The encoded protein is CASSQVGGDEQYF.

This clonotype was detected many times. The chain couples TRBV7-9 to TRBJ2-1, with 7 bases that match TRBD2. The CDR3 runs to 16 residues. V was clipped by 1 base and J by 0 bases; unmatched bases: 3. Germline V CDR1 and CDR2: SEHNR, FQNEAQ (reference sequence). The DNA of the CDR3 is TGTGCCAGCAGCTTAGGGGGGACTACCTCCTACAATGAGCAGTTCTTC. It encodes CASSLGGTTSYNEQFF.

This clonotype was detected many times. The genes are TRBV4-3 and TRBJ1-2; 12 nucleotides match TRBD1. Trimming cost V 0 bases and J 5 bases; bases outside gene matches: 7. The CDR3 extends over 17 amino acids. Germline-derived CDR1 and CDR2 are LGHNA and YSLEER. As DNA, the CDR3 is TGCGCCAGCAGCCAAGAGGGACAGGGGGCTGTTTGGTATGGCTACACCTTC. Translating gives CASSQEGQGAVWYGYTF.

This clonotype was counted at least ten times. This chain connects TRBV20-1 to TRBJ1-3, with a possible D match to TRBD1 (5 bases). V dropped 5 bases and J dropped 4 bases, with 12 bases sitting between them. CDR1 DFQATT and CDR2 SNEGSKA come from the germline V gene (reference sequence). CDR3 length: 13 amino acids. The CDR3 region has the DNA TGCAGTGCTCGTGACAGCCGGGGAAACACCATATATTTT. Protein sequence: CSARDSRGNTIYF.

As regards this clonotype: At one end the junction does not follow the germline gene, possibly because of a read error. The chain recombines TRBV6-1 with TRBJ2-2; 11 positions agree with TRBD2. Per the germline V gene, CDR1 is MNHNS and CDR2 is SASEGT. This CDR3 spans 18 amino acids. The CDR3 is CASSEPGTSGANTRELFF. DNA of the CDR3: TGTGCCAGCAGTGAACCCGGGACTAGCGGCGCGAACACCCGGGAGCTGTTTTTT.

The chain couples TRBV12-3 or TRBV12-4 to TRBJ2-2; TRBD1 matches 11 bases. The CDR3 covers 15 residues. Trimming at V came to 5 bases and at J to 5 bases, leaving 4 bases not matched to a gene. CDR3 loop: CASSPGQGATGELFF. CDR3 coding DNA: TGTGCCAGCAGTCCCGGACAGGGGGCGACCGGGGAGCTGTTTTTT.

A single count supports this clonotype. The V and J genes are TRBV25-1 and TRBJ1-4; 8 nucleotides line up with TRBD1. Germline assignment: CDR1 MGHDK and CDR2 SYGVNS. V trimming: 6 bases; J trimming: 3 bases; junction bases outside the gene matches: 3. The CDR3 extends over 14 amino acids. The CDR3 bases are TGTGCCAGCAGCCAGGGGGCGGCTAATGAAAAACTGTTTTTT. Translation gives CASSQGAANEKLFF.

The chain joins TRBV18 to TRBJ1-1; D remains unclear. Trimming shortened V by 3 bases and J by 1 base, and 9 bases separated the two germline ends. Per germline, CDR1 KGHSH and CDR2 LQKENI. The CDR3 sequence is 14 residues long. This CDR3 is CASSPSLTNTEAFF. CDR3 coding DNA: TGTGCCAGCTCACCCTCACTAACGAACACTGAAGCTTTCTTT.

The CDR3 here is CASGTGEYF. CDR3 DNA sequence: TGTGCCTCCGGGACAGGGGAGTACTTC. The rearrangement links TRBV5-5 to TRBJ2-7; 10 bases line up with TRBD1. J was trimmed by 11 bases and V by 10 bases; bases with no gene match: 3. The length of the CDR3 is 9 residues. Per the germline V gene, CDR1 is SGHKS and CDR2 is YYEKEE (reference sequence).

This rearrangement joins TRBV7-9 to TRBJ2-3, with D possibly being TRBD2 (5 bases). Trimming cost V 4 bases and J 4 bases, with 15 bases left between them. This CDR3 comprises 15 residues. Germline V gene lookup returns CDR1 SEHNR and CDR2 FQNEAQ (reference sequence). CDR3 DNA: TGTGCCAGCAGCTCCGGGAACCTAGGGTCAGATACGCAGTATTTT. This encodes CASSSGNLGSDTQYF.

In this sample, this clonotype turned up many times. The V call is TRBV9, the J call TRBJ2-1; D remains ambiguous. The V gene lost 2 bases and the J gene lost 2 bases, with 14 bases spanning the gap. This CDR3 comprises 16 residues. Germline V lookup: CDR1 SGDLS, CDR2 YYNGEE. The CDR3 nucleotides read TGTGCCAGCAGCGTTACTACCCGCGGACCCTACAATGAGCAGTTCTTC. Translating gives CASSVTTRGPYNEQFF.

The sample holds a few counts of this clonotype. The chain links TRBV30 to TRBJ2-1, with 7 bases matching TRBD2. The J segment lost 9 bases and the V segment lost 5 bases, leaving 10 bases of the junction unmatched. This CDR3 contains 13 residues. The germline V gene has CDR1 GTSNPN and CDR2 SVGIG (reference sequence). CDR3 nucleotides: TGTGCCTGGGGTACGGGAGGAAGAGGTGAGCAGTTCTTC. It specifies CAWGTGGRGEQFF.

This clonotype was seen repeatedly, ten times or more. The genes are TRBV7-3 and TRBJ2-3, with TRBD2 matching over 11 bases. CDR1 SGHTA and CDR2 FQGTGA come from the germline V gene. V trimming: 5 bases; J trimming: 7 bases; junction bases outside the gene matches: 8. CDR3 size: 15 residues. The CDR3 sequence is CASSPRLAGQNTQYF. DNA of the CDR3: TGTGCCAGCAGCCCGCGACTAGCGGGACAAAATACGCAGTATTTT.

In the case of this clonotype: A read error may be the cause here, since a much bigger clone is one base away. The chain carries TRBV9 and TRBJ2-7, with 11 nucleotides matching TRBD2. The CDR3 has 16 amino acids. From germline, CDR1 is SGDLS and CDR2 YYNGEE. This CDR3 is CASSRTSGFLSYVQYF. DNA of the CDR3: TGTGCCAGCAGCAGGACTAGCGGGTTTCTCTCCTACGTGCAGTACTTC.

This clonotype was picked up many times. V is TRBV5-1 and J is TRBJ1-2; perhaps TRBD1 as D (5 bases). CDR1 is SGHRS and CDR2 is YFSETQ in the germline V gene. Trimming removed 5 bases at V and 6 bases at J, with 17 bases between. CDR3 size: 14 residues. The CDR3 DNA reads as TGCGCCAGCAGTCTGAATCAGGGCAGCGATGGCTACACCTTC. Translation: CASSLNQGSDGYTF.

V usage is TRBV10-2 and J usage is TRBJ1-3; 10 bases line up with TRBD1. Germline values: CDR1 WSHSY, CDR2 SAAADI. The CDR3 runs 13 residues. The DNA for the CDR3 is TGCACCAATGACAGGGGGCCTGGAAACACCATATATTTT. Amino acids: CTNDRGPGNTIYF.

This clonotype was recorded at least ten times. The CDR3 protein is CATSGGQGVDNEQFF. The CDR3, as DNA: TGTGCCACCTCAGGGGGCCAGGGGGTGGACAATGAGCAGTTCTTC. The chain recombines TRBV10-3 with TRBJ2-1; 8 bases map to TRBD1. CDR1 and CDR2 (germline): ENHRY, SYGVKD. The trim removed 10 bases at V and 5 bases at J, leaving 13 bases unmatched. The CDR3 has 15 amino acids.

This clonotype was detected a few times. One junction end does not reproduce the germline sequence, and a read error may be involved. This chain links TRBV6-5 with TRBJ1-2; possibly TRBD1 for D (5 bases). The CDR3 sequence is 14 residues long. The germline V gene has CDR1 MNHEY and CDR2 SVGAGI. The CDR3 loop reads CASSHRGVRYGHTF. The CDR3 DNA reads as TGTGCCAGCAGTCACAGAGGGGTACGCTATGGCCACACCTTC.

Notes on this clonotype: This sequence may be a read error, since a much larger clone differs from it by one base. The chain carries TRBV12-5 and TRBJ2-1; no clear D. CDR1 and CDR2 from the germline V gene are LGHNT and FRNRAP. Trimming left V 3 bases short and J 9 bases short, with 15 bases between. CDR3 size: 14 residues. This chain's CDR3 is CASGFRPLLLEQFF. The DNA for the CDR3 is TGTGCTAGTGGTTTCCGTCCCTTGCTCCTTGAGCAGTTCTTC.

With regard to this clonotype: The junction does not match germline at one end; this may be a read error. This chain links TRBV7-3 with TRBJ1-3; weak D call: TRBD1 (6 bases). The CDR3 is 15 residues long. The germline V gene encodes CDR1 SGHTA and CDR2 FQGTGA. In DNA form, the CDR3 reads TGTGCCAGCAGCTCCTCGGGACACTCGGAGGACACCATACATTTT. It codes for CASSSSGHSEDTIHF. Full variable domain (rest looked up from reference TRBV7-3 and TRBJ1-3): GAGVSQTPSNKVTEKGKYVELRCDPISGHTALYWYRQSLGQGPEFLIYFQGTGAADDSGLPNDRFFAVRPEGSVSTLKIQRTERGDSAVYLCASSSSGHSEDTIHFGEGSWLTVV.

Many counts were recorded for this clonotype. This sequence joins TRBV6-6 and TRBJ2-3, with a possible D match to TRBD2 (7 bases). With 2 bases removed from V and 2 bases from J, the gap between germline ends came to 11 bases. From germline, CDR1 is MNHNY and CDR2 SVGAGI (reference sequence). This CDR3 is built from 15 residues. The CDR3 DNA reads as TGTGCCAGCAGTTACGCGGGGGCGCTCACAGATACGCAGTATTTT. It yields the protein CASSYAGALTDTQYF.

The chain carries TRBV2 and TRBJ2-4, with no clear D. The V and J ends lost 5 bases and 2 bases respectively, with 13 bases between them. The germline V gene encodes CDR1 SNHLY and CDR2 FYNNEI. There are 15 residues in the CDR3. The CDR3 coding sequence is TGTGCCAGCAGTTCCGTGTTAGGCTCCAAAAACATTCAGTACTTC. Amino acid sequence: CASSSVLGSKNIQYF.